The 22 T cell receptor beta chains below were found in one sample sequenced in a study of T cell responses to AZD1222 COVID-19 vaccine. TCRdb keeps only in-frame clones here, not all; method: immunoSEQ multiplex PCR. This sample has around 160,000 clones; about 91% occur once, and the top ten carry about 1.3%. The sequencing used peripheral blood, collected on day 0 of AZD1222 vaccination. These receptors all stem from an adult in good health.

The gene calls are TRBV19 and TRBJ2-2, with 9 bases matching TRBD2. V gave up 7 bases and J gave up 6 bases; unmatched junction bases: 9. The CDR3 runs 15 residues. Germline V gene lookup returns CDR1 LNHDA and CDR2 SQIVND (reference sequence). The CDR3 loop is CASTVGLAEAGELFF. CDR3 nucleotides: TGTGCCAGTACCGTGGGACTAGCAGAGGCCGGGGAGCTGTTTTTT.

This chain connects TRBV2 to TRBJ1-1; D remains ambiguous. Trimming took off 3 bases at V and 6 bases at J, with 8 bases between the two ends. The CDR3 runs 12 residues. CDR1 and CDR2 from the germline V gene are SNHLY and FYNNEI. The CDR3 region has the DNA TGTGCCAGCAGTGATACCCTATCTGAAGCTTTCTTT. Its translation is CASSDTLSEAFF.

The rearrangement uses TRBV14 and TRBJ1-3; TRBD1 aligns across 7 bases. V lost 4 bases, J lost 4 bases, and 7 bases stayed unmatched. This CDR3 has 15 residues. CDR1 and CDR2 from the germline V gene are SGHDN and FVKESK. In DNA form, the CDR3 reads TGTGCCAGCAGCCGACTCAGGGGGACCGGAAACACCATATATTTT. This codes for CASSRLRGTGNTIYF.

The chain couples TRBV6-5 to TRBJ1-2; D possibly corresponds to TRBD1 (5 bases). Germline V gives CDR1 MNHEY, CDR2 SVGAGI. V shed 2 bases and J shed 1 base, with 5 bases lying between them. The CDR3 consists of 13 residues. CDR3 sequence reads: CASSYGGNYGYTF. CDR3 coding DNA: TGTGCCAGCAGTTACGGGGGTAACTATGGCTACACCTTC.

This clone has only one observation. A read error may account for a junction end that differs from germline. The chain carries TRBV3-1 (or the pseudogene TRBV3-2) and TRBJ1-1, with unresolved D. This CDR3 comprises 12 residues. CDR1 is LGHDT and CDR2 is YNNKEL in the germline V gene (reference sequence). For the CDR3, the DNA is TGTGCCAGCAGACAAGGACCCACTGAAGCTTTCTTT. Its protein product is CASRQGPTEAFF.

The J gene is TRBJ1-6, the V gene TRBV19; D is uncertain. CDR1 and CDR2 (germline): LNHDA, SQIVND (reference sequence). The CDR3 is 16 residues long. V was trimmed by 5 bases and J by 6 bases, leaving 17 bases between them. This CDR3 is CASSASGETSNSPLHF. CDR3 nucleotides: TGTGCCAGTAGTGCCTCAGGAGAAACCAGTAATTCACCCCTCCACTTT.

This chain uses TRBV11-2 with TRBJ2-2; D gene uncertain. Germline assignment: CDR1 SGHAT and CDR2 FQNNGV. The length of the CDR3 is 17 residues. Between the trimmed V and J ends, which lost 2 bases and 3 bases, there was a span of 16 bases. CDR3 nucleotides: TGTGCCAGCAGCTTAACCTTATTAGGCAGCTACACCGGGGAGCTGTTTTTT. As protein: CASSLTLLGSYTGELFF.

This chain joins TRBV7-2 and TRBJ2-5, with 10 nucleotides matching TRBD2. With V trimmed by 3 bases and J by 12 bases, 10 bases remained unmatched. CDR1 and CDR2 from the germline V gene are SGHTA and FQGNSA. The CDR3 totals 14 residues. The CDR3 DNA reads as TGTGCCAGCAGCTTGACTAGCGGGTCCACAGGGAAGTACTTC. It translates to CASSLTSGSTGKYF.

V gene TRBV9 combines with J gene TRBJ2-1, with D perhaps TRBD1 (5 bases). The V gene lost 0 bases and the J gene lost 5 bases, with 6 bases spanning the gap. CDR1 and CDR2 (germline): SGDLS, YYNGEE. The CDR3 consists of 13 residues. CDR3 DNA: TGTGCCAGCAGCGTAGGACAGCACAATGAGCAGTTCTTC. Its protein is CASSVGQHNEQFF.

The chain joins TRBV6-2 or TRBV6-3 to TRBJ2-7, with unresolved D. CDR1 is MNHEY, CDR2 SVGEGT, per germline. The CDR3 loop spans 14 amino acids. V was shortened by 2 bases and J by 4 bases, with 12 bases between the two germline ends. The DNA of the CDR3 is TGTGCCAGCAGTTACACGGGTCTCCAATACGAGCAGTACTTC. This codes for CASSYTGLQYEQYF.

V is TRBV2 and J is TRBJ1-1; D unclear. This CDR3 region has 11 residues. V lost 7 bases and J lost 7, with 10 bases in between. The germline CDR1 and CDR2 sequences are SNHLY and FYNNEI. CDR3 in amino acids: CASTVSLEAFF. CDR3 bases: TGTGCCAGCACTGTGTCACTTGAAGCTTTCTTT.

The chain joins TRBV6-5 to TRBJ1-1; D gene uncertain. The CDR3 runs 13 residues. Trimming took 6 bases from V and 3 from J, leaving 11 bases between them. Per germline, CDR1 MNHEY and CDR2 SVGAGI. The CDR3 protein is CASRLYGDTEAFF. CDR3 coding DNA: TGTGCCAGCAGGCTATATGGGGACACTGAAGCTTTCTTT.

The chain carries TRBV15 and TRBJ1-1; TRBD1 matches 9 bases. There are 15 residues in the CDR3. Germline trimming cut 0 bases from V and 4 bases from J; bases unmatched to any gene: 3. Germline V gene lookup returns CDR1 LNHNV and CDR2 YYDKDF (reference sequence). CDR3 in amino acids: CATSRDWTGVTEAFF. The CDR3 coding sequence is TGTGCCACCAGCAGAGATTGGACAGGGGTCACTGAAGCTTTCTTT.

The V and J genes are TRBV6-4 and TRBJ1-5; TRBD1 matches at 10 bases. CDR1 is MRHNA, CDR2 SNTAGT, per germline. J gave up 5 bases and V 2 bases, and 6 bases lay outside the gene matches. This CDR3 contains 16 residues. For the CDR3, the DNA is TGTGCCAGCAGTGACAGGGCGACAGGGGGCTATCAGCCCCAGCATTTT. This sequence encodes CASSDRATGGYQPQHF.

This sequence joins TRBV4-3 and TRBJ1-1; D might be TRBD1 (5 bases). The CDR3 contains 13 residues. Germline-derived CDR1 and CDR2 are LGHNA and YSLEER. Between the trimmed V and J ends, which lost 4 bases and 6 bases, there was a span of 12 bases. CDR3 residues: CASSPQGGPEAFF. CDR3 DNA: TGCGCCAGCAGCCCTCAGGGAGGGCCTGAAGCTTTCTTT.

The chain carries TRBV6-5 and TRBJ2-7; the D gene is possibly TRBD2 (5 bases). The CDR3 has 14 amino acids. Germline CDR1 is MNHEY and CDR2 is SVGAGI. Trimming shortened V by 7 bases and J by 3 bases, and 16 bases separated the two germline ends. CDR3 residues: CASKQTDSYYEQYF. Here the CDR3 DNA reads TGTGCCAGCAAACAAACGGACTCATACTACGAGCAGTACTTC.

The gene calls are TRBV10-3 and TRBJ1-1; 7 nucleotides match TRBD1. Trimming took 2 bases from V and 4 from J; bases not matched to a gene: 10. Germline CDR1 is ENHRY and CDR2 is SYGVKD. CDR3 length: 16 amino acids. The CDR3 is CAISEDDLQGTTEAFF. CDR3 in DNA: TGTGCCATCAGTGAGGATGATTTACAGGGGACCACTGAAGCTTTCTTT.

CDR3 loop: CASRRETEAFF. CDR3 nucleotides: TGTGCCAGCAGGAGGGAAACTGAAGCTTTCTTT. This chain joins TRBV6-5 and TRBJ1-1; unclear D gene. This CDR3 is built from 11 residues. Trimming took off 6 bases at V and 5 bases at J, with 7 bases between the two ends. Germline CDR1 MNHEY, CDR2 SVGAGI.

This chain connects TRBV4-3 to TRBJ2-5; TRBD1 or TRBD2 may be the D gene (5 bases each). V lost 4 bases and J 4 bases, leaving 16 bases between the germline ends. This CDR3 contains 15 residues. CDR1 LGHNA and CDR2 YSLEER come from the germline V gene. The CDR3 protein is CASSPTGDPGETQYF. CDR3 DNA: TGCGCCAGCAGCCCTACCGGGGACCCCGGAGAGACCCAGTACTTC.

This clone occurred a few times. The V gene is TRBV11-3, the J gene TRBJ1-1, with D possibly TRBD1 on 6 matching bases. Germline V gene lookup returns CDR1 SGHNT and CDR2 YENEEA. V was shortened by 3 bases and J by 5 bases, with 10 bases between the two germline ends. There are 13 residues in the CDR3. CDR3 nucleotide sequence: TGTGCCAGCAGCTTCAAGGGGGGTACTGAAGCTTTCTTT. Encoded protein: CASSFKGGTEAFF.

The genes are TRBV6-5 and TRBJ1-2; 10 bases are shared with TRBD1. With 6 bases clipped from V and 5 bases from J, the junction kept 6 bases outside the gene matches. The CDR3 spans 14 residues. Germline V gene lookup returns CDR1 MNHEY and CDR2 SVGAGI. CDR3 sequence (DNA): TGTGCCAGCAGACGGACAGGGGGTGGGTATGGCTACACCTTC. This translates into CASRRTGGGYGYTF.

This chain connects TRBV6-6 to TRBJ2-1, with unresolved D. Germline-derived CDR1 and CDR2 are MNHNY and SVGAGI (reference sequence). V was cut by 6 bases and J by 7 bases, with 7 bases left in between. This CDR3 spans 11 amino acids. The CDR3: CASSPSNEQFF. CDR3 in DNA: TGTGCCAGCAGCCCCAGTAATGAGCAGTTCTTC.